Each of the 15 T cell receptor beta chains below was sequenced from the same sample in a study of blood T cells in healthy people across ages. The use of a sample-barcoded 5' primer and a J-beta primer mix characterized a second PCR of roughly 7 to 12 cycles. TCRdb independently ran MiXCR on the 5' RACE reads; one entry per CDR3 protein. The table lists some 900,000 distinct CDR3 sequences, about 48% of them singletons. Material for sequencing was blood. These receptors originate from a man younger than 45 in good health.

This sequence joins TRBV6-2 or TRBV6-3 and TRBJ1-5; D is uncertain. Germline CDR1 and CDR2: MNHEY and SVGEGT. Trimming took off 6 bases at V and 10 bases at J, with 13 bases between the two ends. CDR3 length: 12 residues. CDR3 DNA: TGTGCCAGCAGGGAAACGCCGGGACCCCAGCATTTT. Its translation: CASRETPGPQHF.

This clonotype has a handful of counts. The rearrangement joins TRBV4-3 to TRBJ2-4, with 9 bases lining up with TRBD2. The CDR3 spans 19 residues. CDR1 is LGHNA and CDR2 is YSLEER in the germline V gene. J gave up 0 bases and V 0 bases, and 9 bases lay outside the gene matches. The CDR3 coding sequence is TGCGCCAGCAGCCAAGAGTTAGCGGGGGTACCCAAAGCCAAAAACATTCAGTACTTC. Its protein is CASSQELAGVPKAKNIQYF.

V gene TRBV20-1 combines with J gene TRBJ1-5; TRBD1 might be the D (6 bases). CDR3 length equals 18 residues. The germline V gene has CDR1 DFQATT and CDR2 SNEGSKA (reference sequence). Trimming stripped 4 bases from V and 2 bases from J, with 24 bases between. In nucleotides, the CDR3 is TGCAGTGCTACACTCTATCTCAAAAACAGGGTGGGCAATCAGCCCCAGCATTTT. Translated: CSATLYLKNRVGNQPQHF.

Only a few counts were recorded for this clonotype. The V gene is TRBV7-8, the J gene TRBJ2-7; 8 bases align to TRBD1. This CDR3 is 14 amino acids long. V was pared by 8 bases and J by 3 bases, with 9 bases of the junction left unmatched. Germline V gene sequence: CDR1 SGHVS, CDR2 FQNEAQ. CDR3 in DNA: TGTGCCAGCTCCCCCCCGGACAGGGTCTACGAGCAGTACTTC. It specifies CASSPPDRVYEQYF. The full variable domain, with the rest looked up from reference TRBV7-8 and TRBJ2-7, is GAGVSQSPRYKVAKRGQDVALRCDPISGHVSLFWYQQALGQGPEFLTYFQNEAQLDKSGLPSDRFFAERPEGSVSTLKIQRTQQEDSAVYLCASSPPDRVYEQYFGPGTRLTVT.

V gene TRBV7-9 combines with J gene TRBJ1-2, with a possible D match to TRBD1 (6 bases). The germline gives CDR1 SEHNR, CDR2 FQNEAQ (reference sequence). The CDR3 contains 13 residues. Deletions cut 6 bases from V and 8 bases from J, with 16 bases between. The CDR3 nucleotides read TGTGCCAGCAGTTCCGCCGGTGGGGGCGGCTACACCTTC. Translated, it gives CASSSAGGGGYTF.

The chain is built from TRBV20-1 and TRBJ2-5, with 10 positions matching TRBD2. V lost 1 base to trimming and J lost 11 bases; unmatched junction nucleotides: 10. The germline V gene encodes CDR1 DFQATT and CDR2 SNEGSKA (reference sequence). This CDR3 contains 14 residues. CDR3 protein: CSARGSGGAREQYF. The CDR3 DNA reads TGCAGTGCTAGAGGCAGCGGGGGGGCTCGTGAGCAGTACTTC.

This chain uses TRBV6-5 with TRBJ1-2; 9 nucleotides align to TRBD1. This CDR3 contains 14 residues. After removal of 4 bases from V and 7 bases from J, the junction contained 7 bases not matched to a gene. Per the germline V gene, CDR1 is MNHEY and CDR2 is SVGAGI. In DNA form, the CDR3 reads TGTGCCAGCAGTTGGGGACAGGGATCCGGTGGCTACACCTTC. Protein product: CASSWGQGSGGYTF.

The chain couples TRBV28 to TRBJ1-5, with D unresolved. The germline gives CDR1 MDHEN, CDR2 SYDVKM. This CDR3 spans 14 amino acids. Trimming cost V 4 bases and J 9 bases, with 16 bases left between them. Written as DNA, the CDR3 is TGTGCCAGCAGTTATGGCGGGATGGCCTGGCCCCAGCATTTT. Protein sequence: CASSYGGMAWPQHF.

The CDR3 loop is CACLGQGNTDTQYF. The CDR3 DNA reads TGTGCCTGCCTCGGACAGGGGAACACAGATACGCAGTATTTT. The chain joins TRBV30 to TRBJ2-3; 9 bases map to TRBD1. CDR1 and CDR2 from the germline V gene are GTSNPN and SVGIG (reference sequence). This CDR3 contains 14 residues. After removal of 6 bases from V and 2 bases from J, the junction contained 6 bases not matched to a gene.

The chain employs TRBV7-9 and TRBJ2-5, with D possibly being TRBD2 (6 bases). With 1 base removed from V and 0 bases from J, the gap between germline ends came to 18 bases. Germline CDR1 SEHNR, CDR2 FQNEAQ (reference sequence). The CDR3 extends over 18 amino acids. This chain's CDR3 is CASSLVRRRSGDQETQYF. CDR3 nucleotide sequence: TGTGCCAGCAGCTTAGTTCGGAGACGGTCGGGGGACCAAGAGACCCAGTACTTC.

The chain joins TRBV30 to TRBJ1-2; unclear D gene. The CDR3 runs to 14 residues. Germline V CDR1 and CDR2: GTSNPN, SVGIG (reference sequence). The V gene lost 2 bases and the J gene lost 6 bases, with 16 bases spanning the gap. DNA for the CDR3: TGTGCCTGGAGTCACCCCCTTGCGGCGGATGGCTACACCTTC. This gives the protein CAWSHPLAADGYTF. Full variable domain (missing parts from reference TRBV30 and TRBJ1-2): SQTIHQWPATLVQPVGSPLSLECTVEGTSNPNLYWYRQAAGRGLQLLFYSVGIGQISSEVPQNLSASRPQDRQFILSSKKLLLSDSGFYLCAWSHPLAADGYTFGSGTRLTVV.

This chain uses TRBV12-3 or TRBV12-4 with TRBJ2-7; 7 bases agree with TRBD1. The CDR3 totals 14 residues. Trimming removed 7 bases from V and 6 bases from J; junction bases left unmatched: 12. CDR3 residues: CASNIQGRQGEQYF. CDR3 bases: TGTGCCAGCAATATACAGGGTCGACAGGGCGAGCAGTACTTC.

This clonotype was recorded a few times. The V gene is TRBV6-4, the J gene TRBJ2-3, with D possibly being TRBD1 (5 bases). The CDR3 contains 13 residues. From germline, CDR1 is MRHNA and CDR2 SNTAGT. V was shortened by 10 bases and J by 2 bases, with 13 bases between the two germline ends. The chain's CDR3 is CATTATDTDTQYF. The DNA of the CDR3 is TGTGCCACGACTGCGACAGACACAGATACGCAGTATTTT.

Worth noting for this clonotype: The germline gene is not matched at one end of the junction; a read error may be the cause. The chain has TRBV4-1 and TRBJ2-5, with D perhaps matching TRBD2 (6 bases). This CDR3 comprises 14 residues. The germline V gene has CDR1 MGHRA and CDR2 YSYEKL. DNA for the CDR3: TGCGCCAGCAACCAAGTTAGACTAGGGGAGACCCAGTACTTC. This translates into CASNQVRLGETQYF.

This chain links TRBV7-2 with TRBJ1-2; 9 bases are a match to TRBD1. Germline values: CDR1 SGHTA, CDR2 FQGNSA. With 4 bases clipped from V and 8 bases from J, the junction kept 11 bases outside the gene matches. There are 15 residues in the CDR3. CDR3 bases: TGTGCCAGCAGCTCGTCCCGGGACAGGGTGAGGGGCTACACCTTC. It translates to CASSSSRDRVRGYTF.